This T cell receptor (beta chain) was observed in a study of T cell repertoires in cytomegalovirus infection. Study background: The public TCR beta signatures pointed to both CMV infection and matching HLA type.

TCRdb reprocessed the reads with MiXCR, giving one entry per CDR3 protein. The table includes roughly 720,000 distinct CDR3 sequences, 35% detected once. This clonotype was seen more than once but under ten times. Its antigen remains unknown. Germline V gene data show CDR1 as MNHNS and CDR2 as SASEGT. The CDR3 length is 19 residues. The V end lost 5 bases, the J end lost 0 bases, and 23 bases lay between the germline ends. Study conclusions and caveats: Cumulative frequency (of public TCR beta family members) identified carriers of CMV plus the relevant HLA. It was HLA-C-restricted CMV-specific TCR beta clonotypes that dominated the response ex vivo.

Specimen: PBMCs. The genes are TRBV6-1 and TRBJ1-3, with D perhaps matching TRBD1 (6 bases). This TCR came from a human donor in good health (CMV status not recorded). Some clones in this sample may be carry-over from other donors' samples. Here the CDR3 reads CASSTSGVRMKHSGNTIYF. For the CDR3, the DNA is TGTGCCAGCAGTACCTCAGGGGTACGAATGAAACACTCTGGAAACACCATATATTTT.